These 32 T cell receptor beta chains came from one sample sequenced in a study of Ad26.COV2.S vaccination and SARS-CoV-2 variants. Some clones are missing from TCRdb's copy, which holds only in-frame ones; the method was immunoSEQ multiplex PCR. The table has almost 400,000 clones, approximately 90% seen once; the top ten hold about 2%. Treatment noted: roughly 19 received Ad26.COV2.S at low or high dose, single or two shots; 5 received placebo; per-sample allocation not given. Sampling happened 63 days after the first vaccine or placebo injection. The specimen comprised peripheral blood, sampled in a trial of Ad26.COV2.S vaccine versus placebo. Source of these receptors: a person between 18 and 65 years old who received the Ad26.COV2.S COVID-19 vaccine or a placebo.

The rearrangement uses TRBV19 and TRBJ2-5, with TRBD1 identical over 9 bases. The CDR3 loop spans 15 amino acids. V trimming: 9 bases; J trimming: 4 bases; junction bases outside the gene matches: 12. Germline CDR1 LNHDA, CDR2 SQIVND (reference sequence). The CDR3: CASADRGASGETQYF. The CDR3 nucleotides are TGTGCCAGCGCGGACAGGGGCGCGTCGGGAGAGACCCAGTACTTC.

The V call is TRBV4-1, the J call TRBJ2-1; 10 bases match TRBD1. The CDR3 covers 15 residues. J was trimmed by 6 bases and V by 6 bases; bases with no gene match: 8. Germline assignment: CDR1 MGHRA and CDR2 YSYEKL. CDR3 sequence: CASSDGTGDLNEQFF. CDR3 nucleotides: TGCGCCAGCAGTGATGGGACAGGGGACCTCAATGAGCAGTTCTTC.

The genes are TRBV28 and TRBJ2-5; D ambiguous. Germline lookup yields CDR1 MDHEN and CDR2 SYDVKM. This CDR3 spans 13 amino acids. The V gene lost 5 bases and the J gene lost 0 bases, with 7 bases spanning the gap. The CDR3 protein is CASSPGNQETQYF. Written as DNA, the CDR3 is TGTGCCAGCAGTCCAGGAAACCAAGAGACCCAGTACTTC.

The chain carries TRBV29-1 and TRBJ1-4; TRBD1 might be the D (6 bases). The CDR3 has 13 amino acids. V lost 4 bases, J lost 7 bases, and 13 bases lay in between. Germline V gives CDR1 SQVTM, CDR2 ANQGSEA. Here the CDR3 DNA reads TGCAGCGTTGTGGGGGCCCTGAGTGAAAAACTGTTTTTT. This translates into CSVVGALSEKLFF.

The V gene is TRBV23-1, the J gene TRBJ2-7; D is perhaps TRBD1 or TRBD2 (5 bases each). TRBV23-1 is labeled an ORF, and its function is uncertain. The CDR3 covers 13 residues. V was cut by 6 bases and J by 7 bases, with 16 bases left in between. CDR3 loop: CASSPDPEGEQYF. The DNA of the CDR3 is TGCGCCAGCAGCCCAGATCCAGAGGGGGAGCAGTACTTC.

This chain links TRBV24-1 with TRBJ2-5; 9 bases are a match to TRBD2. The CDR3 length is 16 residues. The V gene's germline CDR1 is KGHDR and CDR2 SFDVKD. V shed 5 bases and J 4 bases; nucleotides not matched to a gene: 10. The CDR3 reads CATSVSLAGTGETQYF. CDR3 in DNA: TGTGCCACCAGTGTTAGCCTAGCGGGAACGGGAGAGACCCAGTACTTC.

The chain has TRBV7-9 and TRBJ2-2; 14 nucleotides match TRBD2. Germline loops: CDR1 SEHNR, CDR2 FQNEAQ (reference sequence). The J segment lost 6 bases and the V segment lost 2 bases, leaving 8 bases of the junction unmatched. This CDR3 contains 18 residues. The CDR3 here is CASSLIGTSGSLAGELFF. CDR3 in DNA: TGTGCCAGCAGCTTAATCGGGACTAGCGGGAGTCTGGCCGGGGAGCTGTTTTTT.

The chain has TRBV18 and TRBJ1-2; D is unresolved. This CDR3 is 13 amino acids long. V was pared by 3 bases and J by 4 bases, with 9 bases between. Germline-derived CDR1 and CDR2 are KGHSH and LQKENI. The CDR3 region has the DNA TGTGCCAGCTCACCCGAGGCGGCCTATGGCTACACCTTC. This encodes CASSPEAAYGYTF.

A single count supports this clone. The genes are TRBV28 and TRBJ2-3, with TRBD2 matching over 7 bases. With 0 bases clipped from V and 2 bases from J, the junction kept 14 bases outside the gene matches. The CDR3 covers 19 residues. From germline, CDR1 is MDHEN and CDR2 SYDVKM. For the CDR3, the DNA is TGTGCCAGCAGTTTATGGGGGGGGACCTCTAGCGGATACACAGATACGCAGTATTTT. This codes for CASSLWGGTSSGYTDTQYF.

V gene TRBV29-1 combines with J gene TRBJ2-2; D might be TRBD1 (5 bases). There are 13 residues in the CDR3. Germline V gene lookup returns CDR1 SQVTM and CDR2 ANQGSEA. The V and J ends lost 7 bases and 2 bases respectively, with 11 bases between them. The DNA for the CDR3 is TGCAGCGCCTTAGACAGTAACACCGGGGAGCTGTTTTTT. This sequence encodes CSALDSNTGELFF.

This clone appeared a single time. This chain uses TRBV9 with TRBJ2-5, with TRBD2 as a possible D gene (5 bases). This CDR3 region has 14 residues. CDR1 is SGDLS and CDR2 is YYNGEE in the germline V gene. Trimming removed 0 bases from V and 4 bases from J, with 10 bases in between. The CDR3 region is CASSVGVARETQYF. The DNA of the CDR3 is TGTGCCAGCAGCGTAGGCGTAGCGAGAGAGACCCAGTACTTC.

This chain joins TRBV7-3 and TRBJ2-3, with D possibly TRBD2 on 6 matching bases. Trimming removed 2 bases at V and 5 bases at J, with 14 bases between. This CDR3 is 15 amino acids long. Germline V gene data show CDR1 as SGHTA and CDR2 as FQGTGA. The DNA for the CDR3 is TGTGCCAGCAGCTTATGGTCGGGAGCTGGAGATACGCAGTATTTT. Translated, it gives CASSLWSGAGDTQYF.

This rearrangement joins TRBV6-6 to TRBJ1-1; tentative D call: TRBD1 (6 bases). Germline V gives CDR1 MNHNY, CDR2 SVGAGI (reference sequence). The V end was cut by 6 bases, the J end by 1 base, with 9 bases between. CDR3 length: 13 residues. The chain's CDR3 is CASRNRENTEAFF. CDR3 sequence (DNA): TGTGCCAGCAGGAACAGGGAGAACACTGAAGCTTTCTTT.

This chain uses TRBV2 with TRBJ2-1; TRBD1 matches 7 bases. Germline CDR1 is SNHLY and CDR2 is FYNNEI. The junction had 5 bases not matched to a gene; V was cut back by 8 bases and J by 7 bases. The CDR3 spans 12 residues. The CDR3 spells CASLNRGNEQFF. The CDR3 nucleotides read TGTGCCAGCCTGAACAGGGGAAATGAGCAGTTCTTC.

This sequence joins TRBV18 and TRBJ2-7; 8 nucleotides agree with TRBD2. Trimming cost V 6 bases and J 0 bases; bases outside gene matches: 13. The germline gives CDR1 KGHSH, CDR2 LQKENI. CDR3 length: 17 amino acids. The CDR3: CASSSERAGGGSYEQYF. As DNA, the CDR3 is TGTGCCAGCTCTTCTGAGCGGGCGGGAGGAGGCTCCTACGAGCAGTACTTC.

The CDR3 sequence is CASSQSSNYGYTF. The CDR3 DNA follows: TGTGCCAGCAGCCAAAGCTCTAACTATGGCTACACCTTC. V and J are TRBV3-1 (or the pseudogene TRBV3-2) and TRBJ1-2, with D unclear. V shed 2 bases and J shed 0 bases, with 4 bases lying between them. Looked up from germline, CDR1 is LGHDT and CDR2 is YNNKEL (reference sequence). This CDR3 is built from 13 residues.

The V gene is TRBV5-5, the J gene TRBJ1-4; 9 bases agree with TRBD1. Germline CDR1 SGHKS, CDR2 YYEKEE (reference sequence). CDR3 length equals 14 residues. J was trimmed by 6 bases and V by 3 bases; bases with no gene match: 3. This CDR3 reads CASSSGTGHEKLFF. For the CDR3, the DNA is TGTGCCAGCAGCTCCGGGACAGGGCATGAAAAACTGTTTTTT.

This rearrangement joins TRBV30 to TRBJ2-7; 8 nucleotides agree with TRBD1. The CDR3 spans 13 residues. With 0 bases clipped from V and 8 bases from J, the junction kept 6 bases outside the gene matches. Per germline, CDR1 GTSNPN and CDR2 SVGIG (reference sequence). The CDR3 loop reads CAWSVQRQGKQYF. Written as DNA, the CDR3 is TGTGCCTGGAGTGTACAAAGACAGGGGAAGCAGTACTTC.

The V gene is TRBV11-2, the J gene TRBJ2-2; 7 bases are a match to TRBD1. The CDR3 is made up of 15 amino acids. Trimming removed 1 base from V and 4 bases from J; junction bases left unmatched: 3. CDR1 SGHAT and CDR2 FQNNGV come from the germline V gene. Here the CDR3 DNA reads TGTGCCAGCAGCTTAGTAGGACAGGCCACCGGGGAGCTGTTTTTT. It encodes CASSLVGQATGELFF.

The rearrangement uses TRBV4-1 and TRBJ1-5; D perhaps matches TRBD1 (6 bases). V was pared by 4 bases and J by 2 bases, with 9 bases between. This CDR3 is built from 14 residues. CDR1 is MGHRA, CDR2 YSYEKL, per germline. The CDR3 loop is CASSLRQGNQPQHF. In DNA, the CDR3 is TGCGCCAGCAGCCTCCGACAGGGCAATCAGCCCCAGCATTTT.

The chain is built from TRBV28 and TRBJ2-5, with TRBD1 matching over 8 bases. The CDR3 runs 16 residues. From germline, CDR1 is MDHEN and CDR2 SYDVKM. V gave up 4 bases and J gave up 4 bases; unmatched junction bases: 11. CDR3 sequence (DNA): TGTGCCAGCAGTTCCGTAGTAAGGACAGGGTCAGAGACCCAGTACTTC. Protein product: CASSSVVRTGSETQYF.

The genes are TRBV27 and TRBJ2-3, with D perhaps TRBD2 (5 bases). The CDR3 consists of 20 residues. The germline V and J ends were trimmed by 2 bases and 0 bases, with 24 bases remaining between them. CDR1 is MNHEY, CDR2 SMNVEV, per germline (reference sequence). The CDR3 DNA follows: TGTGCCAGCAGTTTACCCGGAAATTTAGTCGGCGGGCCCAGCACAGATACGCAGTATTTT. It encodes CASSLPGNLVGGPSTDTQYF.

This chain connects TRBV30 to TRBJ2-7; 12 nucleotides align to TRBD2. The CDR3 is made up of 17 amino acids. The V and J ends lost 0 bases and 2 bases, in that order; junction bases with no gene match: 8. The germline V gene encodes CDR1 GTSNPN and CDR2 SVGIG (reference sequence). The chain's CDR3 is CAWSVRGLAGLTYEQYF. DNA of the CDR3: TGTGCCTGGAGTGTACGGGGACTAGCGGGCCTGACCTACGAGCAGTACTTC.

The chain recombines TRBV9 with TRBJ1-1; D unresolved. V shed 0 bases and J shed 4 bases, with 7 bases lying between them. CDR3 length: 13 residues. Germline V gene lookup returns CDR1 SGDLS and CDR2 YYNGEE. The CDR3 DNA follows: TGTGCCAGCAGCGTAGATTTATCCACTGAAGCTTTCTTT. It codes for CASSVDLSTEAFF.

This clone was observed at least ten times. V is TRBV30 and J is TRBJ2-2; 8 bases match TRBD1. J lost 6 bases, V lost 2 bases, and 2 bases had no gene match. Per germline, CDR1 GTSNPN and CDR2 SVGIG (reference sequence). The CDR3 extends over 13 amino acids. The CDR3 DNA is TGTGCCTGGAGTAAACAGGGGGCCGGGGAGCTGTTTTTT. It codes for CAWSKQGAGELFF.

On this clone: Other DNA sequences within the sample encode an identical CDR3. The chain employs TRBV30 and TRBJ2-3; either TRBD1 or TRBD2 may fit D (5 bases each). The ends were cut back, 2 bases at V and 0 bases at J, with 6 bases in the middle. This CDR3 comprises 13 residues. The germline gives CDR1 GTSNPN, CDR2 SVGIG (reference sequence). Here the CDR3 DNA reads TGTGCCTGGAGTCGGGACAGCACAGATACGCAGTATTTT. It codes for CAWSRDSTDTQYF. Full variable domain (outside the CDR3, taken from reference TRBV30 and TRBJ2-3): SQTIHQWPATLVQPVGSPLSLECTVEGTSNPNLYWYRQAAGRGLQLLFYSVGIGQISSEVPQNLSASRPQDRQFILSSKKLLLSDSGFYLCAWSRDSTDTQYFGPGTRLTVL.

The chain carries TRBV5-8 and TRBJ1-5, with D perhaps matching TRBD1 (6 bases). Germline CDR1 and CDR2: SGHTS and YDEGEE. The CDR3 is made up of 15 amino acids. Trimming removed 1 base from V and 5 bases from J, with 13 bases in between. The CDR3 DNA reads TGTGCCAGCAGCTTGCGGGGGGGCTTCGATCAGCCCCAGCATTTT. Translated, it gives CASSLRGGFDQPQHF.

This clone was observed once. CDR3 coding DNA: TGTGCCAGCAGTCCCAGGACAGGGGGCACTGAAGCTTTCTTT. It yields the protein CASSPRTGGTEAFF. The chain couples TRBV27 to TRBJ1-1, with TRBD1 matching 10 bases. The CDR3 covers 14 residues. The germline V gene has CDR1 MNHEY and CDR2 SMNVEV (reference sequence). After removal of 5 bases from V and 4 bases from J, the junction contained 4 bases not matched to a gene.

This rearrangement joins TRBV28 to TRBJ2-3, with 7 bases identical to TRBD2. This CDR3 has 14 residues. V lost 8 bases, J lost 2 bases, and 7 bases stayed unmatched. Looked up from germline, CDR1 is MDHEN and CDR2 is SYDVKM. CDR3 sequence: CASAASGLTDTQYF. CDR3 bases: TGTGCCAGCGCGGCTAGCGGTCTCACAGATACGCAGTATTTT.

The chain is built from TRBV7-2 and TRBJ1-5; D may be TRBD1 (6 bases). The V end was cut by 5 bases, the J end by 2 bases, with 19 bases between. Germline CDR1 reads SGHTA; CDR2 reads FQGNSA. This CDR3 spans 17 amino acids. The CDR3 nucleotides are TGTGCCAGCAGCGGTAGTCTGATCCAGGGGCGCAATCAGCCCCAGCATTTT. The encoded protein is CASSGSLIQGRNQPQHF.

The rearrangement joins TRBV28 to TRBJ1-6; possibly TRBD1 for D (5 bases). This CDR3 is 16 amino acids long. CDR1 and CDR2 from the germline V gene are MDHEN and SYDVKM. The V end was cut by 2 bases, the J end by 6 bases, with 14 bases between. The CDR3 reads CASSLVRGLGNSPLHF. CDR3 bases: TGTGCCAGCAGTTTAGTGAGGGGACTAGGTAATTCACCCCTCCACTTT. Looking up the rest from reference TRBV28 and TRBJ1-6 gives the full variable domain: DVKVTQSSRYLVKRTGEKVFLECVQDMDHENMFWYRQDPGLGLRLIYFSYDVKMKEKGDIPEGYSVSREKKERFSLILESASTNQTSMYLCASSLVRGLGNSPLHFGNGTRLTVT.

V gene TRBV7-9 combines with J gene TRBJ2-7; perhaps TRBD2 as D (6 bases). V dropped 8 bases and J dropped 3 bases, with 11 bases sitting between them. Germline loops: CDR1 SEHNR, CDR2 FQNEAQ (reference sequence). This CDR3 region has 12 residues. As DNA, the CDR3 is TGTGCCAGCGGGCCGGGGGTCTACGAGCAGTACTTC. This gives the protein CASGPGVYEQYF.